Listed below are T cell receptor beta chains from one sample, sequenced in a study of blood T cell repertoires in COVID-19. Here immunoSEQ multiplex PCR was the method, and the copy in TCRdb shows in-frame clones only, minus some. The sample consists of about 150,000 clones, roughly 82% of them appearing once. The specimen sequenced was peripheral blood. These receptors originate from a woman aged 45-65 years in a cohort sampled during active or convalescent COVID-19. Both conserved end residues are part of each CDR3. D genes are given only for firm matches. Rows may omit the clone size; those that give it use once, few, many or a size class.

CDR3 length: 16; J gene: TRBJ2-1; clone size: .; V gene: TRBV27; D gene: TRBD2; CDR3 protein: CASTAPGTSGYNEQFF; CDR3 DNA: TGTGCCAGCACCGCGCCCGGGACTAGCGGGTACAACGAGCAGTTCTTC
CDR3 length: 14; J gene: TRBJ1-2; clone size: few; V gene: TRBV6-5; D gene: .; CDR3 protein: CASSTSGGYYGYTF; CDR3 DNA: TGTGCCAGCAGTACCTCTGGAGGGTATTATGGCTACACCTTC
CDR3 length: 18; J gene: TRBJ2-5; clone size: .; V gene: TRBV12-5; D gene: TRBD2; CDR3 protein: CASGDPGLAGGLRETQYF; CDR3 DNA: TGTGCTAGTGGGGATCCGGGACTAGCGGGGGGCCTTCGGGAGACCCAGTACTTC
CDR3 length: 13; J gene: TRBJ2-2; clone size: .; V gene: TRBV4-3; D gene: .; CDR3 protein: CASSQDRAGELFF; CDR3 DNA: TGCGCCAGCAGCCAAGATCGGGCCGGGGAGCTGTTTTTT
CDR3 length: 16; J gene: TRBJ2-7; clone size: .; V gene: TRBV11-3; D gene: TRBD2; CDR3 protein: CASSLPLAGGSYEQYF; CDR3 DNA: TGTGCCAGCAGCTTACCGCTAGCGGGGGGATCCTACGAGCAGTACTTC
CDR3 length: 13; J gene: TRBJ2-7; clone size: many; V gene: TRBV12-3/TRBV12-4; D gene: TRBD1; CDR3 protein: CASRRGQGYEQYF; CDR3 DNA: TGTGCCAGCAGGAGAGGACAGGGGTACGAGCAGTACTTC
CDR3 length: 15; J gene: TRBJ1-2; clone size: .; V gene: TRBV25-1; D gene: .; CDR3 protein: CASSGLTASNYGYTF; CDR3 DNA: TGTGCCAGCAGTGGTCTGACAGCTTCCAACTATGGCTACACCTTC
CDR3 length: 17; J gene: TRBJ1-4; clone size: .; V gene: TRBV2; D gene: .; CDR3 protein: CASSEEAGRRQGEKLFF; CDR3 DNA: TGTGCCAGCAGTGAAGAGGCAGGTCGCCGCCAGGGTGAAAAACTGTTTTTT
CDR3 length: 13; J gene: TRBJ2-2; clone size: .; V gene: TRBV29-1; D gene: .; CDR3 protein: CSVVAQYTGELFF; CDR3 DNA: TGCAGCGTTGTAGCACAATACACCGGGGAGCTGTTTTTT
CDR3 length: 15; J gene: TRBJ2-4; clone size: .; V gene: TRBV7-3; D gene: TRBD2; CDR3 protein: CASSPRGGTRNIQYF; CDR3 DNA: TGTGCCAGCAGCCCGCGGGGGGGAACAAGAAACATTCAGTACTTC
CDR3 length: 13; J gene: TRBJ2-1; clone size: .; V gene: TRBV4-2; D gene: .; CDR3 protein: CASSQASNNEQFF; CDR3 DNA: TGTGCCAGCAGCCAAGCCAGTAACAATGAGCAGTTCTTC
CDR3 length: 13; J gene: TRBJ2-7; clone size: .; V gene: TRBV7-2; D gene: .; CDR3 protein: CASTRTAPYEQYF; CDR3 DNA: TGTGCCAGCACCAGGACTGCCCCCTACGAGCAGTACTTC
CDR3 length: 13; J gene: TRBJ1-1; clone size: .; V gene: TRBV27; D gene: .; CDR3 protein: CASRKGGFTEAFF; CDR3 DNA: TGTGCCAGCAGAAAGGGAGGCTTCACTGAAGCTTTCTTT
CDR3 length: 14; J gene: TRBJ1-6; clone size: .; V gene: TRBV2; D gene: TRBD1; CDR3 protein: CASTEDRGYSPLHF; CDR3 DNA: TGTGCCAGCACCGAAGACAGGGGTTATTCACCCCTCCACTTT
CDR3 length: 15; J gene: TRBJ2-2; clone size: .; V gene: TRBV2; D gene: .; CDR3 protein: CASRDGGAFAGELFF; CDR3 DNA: TGTGCCAGCAGGGATGGGGGGGCCTTCGCCGGGGAGCTGTTTTTT
CDR3 length: 17; J gene: TRBJ2-3; clone size: .; V gene: TRBV6-2/TRBV6-3; D gene: TRBD2; CDR3 protein: CASSYQERGGRVHTQYF; CDR3 DNA: TGTGCCAGCAGTTACCAGGAGCGGGGGGGCCGGGTACATACGCAGTATTTT
CDR3 length: 13; J gene: TRBJ2-7; clone size: .; V gene: TRBV14; D gene: .; CDR3 protein: CASSRPSSYEQYF; CDR3 DNA: TGTGCCAGCAGCCGGCCTAGCTCCTACGAGCAGTACTTC